The TCR beta chain under discussion was sequenced for a study of identical twins. Study results and caveats: The degree of excess twin sharing was weaker in beta out-of-frame sequences.

This clonotype was seen many times. The antigen is unknown. Looked up from germline, CDR1 is MNHEY and CDR2 is SVGAGI. The V and J ends lost 2 bases and 2 bases respectively, with 12 bases between them. This CDR3 is built from 15 residues. Template switching added a universal primer site, and cDNA bore unique molecular identifiers. TCRdb passed the 5' RACE reads through MiXCR, listing each CDR3 protein once. The table lists approximately 680,000 distinct CDR3 sequences, 7.1% of them singletons, with 1.6% in the top ten. These data also formed part of another study, on yellow fever vaccine responses in identical twins.

This sequence was found in a woman under 30 in good health. Sequencing used PBMCs. The chain joins TRBV6-5 to TRBJ1-2; D call uncertain. The CDR3 coding sequence is TGTGCCAGCAGTTACACCGGAGGTTTAAACTATGGCTACACCTTC. It yields the protein CASSYTGGLNYGYTF.